These 8 T cell receptor beta chains were sequenced from one sample in a study of graft-versus-host responses after intestinal transplantation. TCRdb's table, derived via immunoSEQ multiplex PCR, lists solely in-frame clones and lacks some. The data show about 14,000 clones, with 90% to 95% seen just once and 0.55% to 0.9% held by the top ten. The sequences come from PBMCs, collected 9 days after transplant. The receptors stem from a human patient who received an intestinal transplant, so some T cells may come from the graft donor.

The chain employs TRBV27 and TRBJ1-5, with 8 bases aligning to TRBD1. Germline V CDR1 and CDR2: MNHEY, SMNVEV (reference sequence). Trimming cost V 1 base and J 3 bases; bases outside gene matches: 2. There are 15 residues in the CDR3. The CDR3 is CASSLYRGVNQPQHF. The CDR3 DNA follows: TGTGCCAGCAGTTTATACAGGGGGGTCAATCAGCCCCAGCATTTT.

The V call is TRBV7-9, the J call TRBJ2-3, with 7 nucleotides matching TRBD1. Germline CDR1 and CDR2: SEHNR and FQNEAQ (reference sequence). The CDR3 runs 15 residues. The V segment lost 5 bases and the J segment 9 bases; nucleotides outside the gene matches: 14. CDR3 sequence (DNA): TGTGCCAGCAGCCCAAACGGACAGGTGCCTAGAACGCAGTATTTT. Translation: CASSPNGQVPRTQYF.

V is TRBV27 and J is TRBJ1-5; D is ambiguous. Germline CDR1 and CDR2: MNHEY and SMNVEV (reference sequence). The CDR3 spans 14 residues. The V end lost 5 bases, the J end lost 0 bases, and 8 bases lay between the germline ends. The CDR3 DNA reads TGTGCCAGCAGTCGATCGGGTAGCAATCAGCCCCAGCATTTT. Its protein is CASSRSGSNQPQHF.

The chain recombines TRBV6-5 with TRBJ2-7; 7 nucleotides line up with TRBD1. CDR3 length: 15 residues. Per germline, CDR1 MNHEY and CDR2 SVGAGI. V dropped 4 bases and J dropped 3; count of bases not matched to a gene: 9. The CDR3 DNA reads as TGTGCCAGCAGTTCTAGGGGGCTAAATCTCTACGAGCAGTACTTC. It translates to CASSSRGLNLYEQYF.

In its sample, this clone was seen once. V usage is TRBV7-2 and J usage is TRBJ2-7; 11 bases agree with TRBD1. The CDR3 totals 15 residues. Unmatched junction bases numbered 2, after V lost 4 bases and J lost 0 bases. CDR1 and CDR2 (germline): SGHTA, FQGNSA. The chain's CDR3 is CASSSGTGGSYEQYF. CDR3 sequence (DNA): TGTGCCAGCAGCTCCGGGACAGGGGGCTCCTACGAGCAGTACTTC.

The chain links TRBV2 to TRBJ2-1, with D unclear. Germline-derived CDR1 and CDR2 are SNHLY and FYNNEI. This CDR3 has 14 amino acids. Trimming took off 4 bases at V and 10 bases at J, with 17 bases between the two ends. CDR3 sequence (DNA): TGTGCCAGCAGTGCGAATTTGGCACGGGCCGAGCAGTTCTTC. Translated: CASSANLARAEQFF.

This clone was picked up one time. V and J are TRBV27 and TRBJ2-7; maybe TRBD1 (6 bases). Trimming left V 3 bases short and J 0 bases short, with 9 bases between. Looked up from germline, CDR1 is MNHEY and CDR2 is SMNVEV (reference sequence). This CDR3 region has 14 residues. The CDR3 protein is CASSFQGSSYEQYF. CDR3 DNA: TGTGCCAGCAGTTTTCAGGGGAGCTCCTACGAGCAGTACTTC.

The chain is built from TRBV6-5 and TRBJ1-1; possibly TRBD1 for D (5 bases). The CDR3 has 15 residues. Germline CDR1 reads MNHEY; CDR2 reads SVGAGI. Trimming removed 4 bases at V and 1 base at J, with 13 bases between. The CDR3 DNA is TGTGCCAGCAGTTTTGGGGGGGGTCGGAACACTGAAGCTTTCTTT. This encodes CASSFGGGRNTEAFF.